This T cell receptor beta chain emerged from a study of cytomegalovirus exposure and HLA in healthy donors (dated by TCRdb to about 2017). In the study overall: An earlier analysis of some 600 of the donors reported approximately 300 Gb of sequence data and 117 million unique TCR beta sequences obtained from 180 million or so T cells. Approximately 300 gigabases of sequencing data and around 88 million unique TCR sequences made up an early release that covered 640 HLA-typed donors. Of the 300 to 450 genotyped donors, 81% fell in the genetic ancestry cluster associated with self-reported Caucasian donors. The study was designed to test whether signatures of past pathogen exposure could be identified by cataloging public T cell receptors. The T cell repertoires of 550 to 850 subjects were profiled by immunosequencing and related to cytomegalovirus serostatus. Along with the approximately 620-subject first cohort, a separate validation cohort of some 130 different subjects was used. The study combined high-throughput TCR immunosequencing, statistical association of individual TCRs with disease status, and machine learning to predict cytomegalovirus infection status. In a later analysis, previously published TCR beta repertoires from several hundred donors were re-analyzed and high-resolution HLA genotyping was added so that TCR occurrence patterns could be studied. The later analysis used no new phenotypic data to find candidate immune exposures, relying instead on TCR beta sequences and their occurrence across donors. An earlier analysis of roughly 600 of the donors used high-throughput TCR beta sequencing to judge whether each TCR beta V gene segment behaved as functional or pseudogenic. Donor age, sex, ethnicity and CMV serostatus were compiled together with the repertoire data. Genome-wide SNP genotypes for about 65% of the 666 donors were used in a later genetic analysis, which treated that subset as a discovery cohort. All discovery cohort repertoires had been generated on a single sequencing platform. HLA typing covered class I and class II loci at four-digit resolution. The number of donors typed differed by locus, with about 620-630 for A, B, C, DRB1 and DQB1, around 500 for DQA1, under 610 for DPA1, and 450 to 480 for DPB1. Roughly 5 DR-DQ haplotypes were treated as single units for association and clustering because of strong linkage in the cohort. On average, approximately 250,000 unique TCR beta nucleotide sequences were sequenced per donor among 398 genotyped donors of the cohort, with about 17% of those sequences being non-productive.

Remarks on this clone: The specificity of this receptor is unknown. Within one base of it there is no much larger clone, and no base qualities were kept.

The germline V gene (reference sequence) specifies MNHEY as CDR1 and SMNVEV as CDR2. Reading from cysteine to phenylalanine, the CDR3 counts 14 amino acids. Only the CDR3 part of the read is kept: 42 bases, read in frame from the first base. V is clipped by 4 bases and J by 1 base, and the sequence between their germline boundaries is 10 bases long. Library construction relied on the immunoSEQ multiplex PCR assay. The multiplex PCR relied on a mix of 60 forward primers for TCR Vbeta segments and 13 reverse primers for TCR Jbeta segments. A multiplex PCR assay on genomic DNA amplified the CDR3 region of rearranged TCR beta genes. The Illumina HiSeq System was used to sequence the amplified TCR beta libraries as 87-base-pair reads. The paper's processing steps were these. A later analysis counted approximately 76 million unique TCR beta chains across the 650 to 700 repertoires, and 9.5 million to 11 million of these chains were shared by at least two donors. To remove PCR and sequencing errors, raw reads were error-corrected and collapsed into unique sequences using a nearest-neighbor algorithm that merged closely related sequences. Alignment of CDR3 sequences to IMGT reference sequences was used to assign V, D and J gene segments. For a sequence to be retained, a match of at least six nucleotides to both a V gene segment and a J gene segment was required. A rearrangement counted as productive if the CDR3 had no stop codons and remained in frame with V and J, and every other rearrangement counted as non-productive. CDR3 was defined according to IMGT convention as the region running from the second conserved V-encoded cysteine to the conserved J-encoded phenylalanine. Sequences without an unambiguous match to a single V gene segment were excluded from the earlier analysis of about 630 of the donors. In an earlier analysis of approximately 560 of the donors, a V segment was called functional when productive rearrangements were above 56.7%, and segregating when the standard deviation between donors exceeded 5%. A statistical classification framework was built for diagnosing cytomegalovirus status from the catalog of TCR beta chain sequences. In a later analysis, V and J genes were assigned by comparing TCR nucleotide sequences against IMGT/GENE-DB human TR gene sequences. A later analysis assigned CDR3 sequences and most-parsimonious VDJ recombination scenarios with the TCRdist pipeline. In a later analysis, every TCR beta chain was defined by the combination of its CDR3 amino acid sequence and its V-gene family, and reads without a unique V-gene family were dropped. A later analysis removed 450 to 600 highly shared, low-generation-probability nucleotide sequences to deal with suspected cross-contamination and a sequencing artifact. In a later analysis, a clonal expansion index was calculated for each public chain from normalized within-repertoire ranks of inferred template counts. A later analysis computed generation probabilities with a VDJ recombination model fitted to out-of-frame rearrangements, and checked the results against IGoR. Hypergeometric tests were used in a later analysis to score TCR-TCR, TCR-HLA and TCR-CMV co-occurrence, with a repertoire-size bias correction applied to the TCR pairs. False discovery rates were estimated in a later analysis by permuting HLA or CMV assignments 20 times. In a later analysis, co-occurring TCRs were grouped using DBSCAN, and TCRdist sequence similarity was added for clustering within HLA-allele-positive subsets. Co-occurrence clustering excluded repertoires with fewer than 30,000 or more than 120,000 public chains, plus five with anomalous nucleotide sharing. In TCRdb, the immuneACCESS table is reduced to in-frame sequences with V and J assigned. These tables do not hold every clone; where another copy was compared, an unresolved V gene accounts for under half, and the others remain unexplained. D and trimming were read from the DNA, whereas the V and J calls and clone size are those reported in that table. Here the sample has fewer than 150,000 clones; around 81% occur a single time. The top ten clones comprise 2.8% of the sample.

Study-level results and caveats: A later analysis found that HLA-associated TCR beta chains were more clonally expanded and had lower generation probabilities than equally common non-associated chains. Because HLA typing was missing for some donors at each locus, association tests included only the typed subset. This cohort had only TCR beta chains sequenced, and the lack of alpha or paired-chain data limited which features could be detected. The only immune exposure information available for the cohort was CMV serostatus. Correlated functional status among segregating V segments might be attributable to linkage disequilibrium, but an unknown experimental factor could not be ruled out. The sequencing pipeline was judged likely to have produced a cluster of highly shared sequence variants as a technical artifact. Most TCR sequences were observed very rarely across donors, whereas some public TCRs were present in many individuals. According to a later analysis, TCR association rates differed among HLA loci, with DRB1 alleles showing the most associated TCRs and HLA-C alleles showing the fewest. A further reported finding was that TCR beta sequences accurately predicted the HLA-A and HLA-B alleles for most subjects in the first cohort. The study gave a list of some 150 TCR beta chains associated with cytomegalovirus. According to a later genetic analysis, donors in an Asian-associated ancestry cluster had fewer N-insertions in productive TCRs than the approximately 690-donor mean. In vitro tests confirmed that a few of the cytomegalovirus-associated TCR beta chains recognize cytomegalovirus antigens. In an earlier analysis of 587 of the donors, most TCR beta V segments appeared in productive rearrangements about 87% or about 30% of the time, broadly matching IMGT annotations. An association between a missense DCLRE1C variant and V-gene and J-gene trimming of TCR beta chains was found in a later genetic analysis and replicated in an independent cohort. Because counts were too low, roughly 17 rarely observed V segments, including chromosome 9 orphons, were left out of the earlier analysis of about 500 of the donors. According to a later analysis, parvovirus B19, influenza, CMV and Epstein-Barr virus appeared linked to several top co-occurrence clusters. Sequencing depth was assumed to be roughly uniform across donors in the presence/absence analyses, though that assumption may not hold. According to a later analysis, most CMV-associated TCR beta chains appeared to be HLA-restricted, and the HLA associations seemed to be driven largely by CMV exposure. Specific HLA alleles were associated with 15,000 to 20,000 TCR beta sequences at a false discovery rate of 0.05 in a later analysis. According to the authors, the approach could potentially be generalized to other disease states and immunological phenotypes. Strong co-occurrence of HLA alleles, especially DR and DQ, made assigning TCR associations to individual alleles difficult. Some IMGT-functional V segments, including TRBV6-2 and TRBV6-3, could not be distinguished by the 87-base-pair reads and were therefore excluded. The classifier was reported to diagnose cytomegalovirus status with high specificity and sensitivity in both the original and validation cohorts.

The cohort was made up of hundreds of healthy bone marrow donors. At the time of sampling, every cohort member was nominally healthy, though immune exposures that went unrecorded were likely present. The donor was CMV seronegative and belonged to the group of 350 or so seronegative cohort members. A peripheral blood sample was provided by each donor, and peripheral blood mononuclear cells were used for TCR beta sequencing. The Qiagen DNeasy Blood Extraction Kit was used to extract genomic DNA from the blood cell samples. Sequenced sample: PBMCs. The source of this sequence is a male donor in good health and CMV-seronegative. The rearrangement joined TRBV27 to TRBJ1-1, with no confidently assigned D gene. CDR3 region: CASSWRRSNTEAFF. The DNA sequence follows: TGTGCCAGCAGTTGGAGACGCTCGAACACTGAAGCTTTCTTT.